A single sample is the source of the 2 T cell receptor beta chains below, sequenced in a study of blood T cell repertoires in COVID-19 (dated by TCRdb to 2018 to 2020). Library construction relied on the immunoSEQ multiplex PCR assay. TCRdb provides this immuneACCESS table in a form limited to in-frame rearrangements. Some clones are lacking; in checked studies, under half of them reflect an unresolved V gene, and why the rest are absent is not known. For this sample the table gives approximately 440,000 clones, of which around 90% were detected only once. Of the sample, under 0.85% falls within the top ten clones. The sequenced sample consisted of PBMCs or T cells enriched from blood (not recorded which). All receptors derive from a woman in her late teens or twenties who had recovered from COVID-19.

V and J are TRBV11-2 and TRBJ1-2; possibly TRBD1 for D (5 bases). The germline V gene has CDR1 SGHAT and CDR2 FQNNGV. The CDR3 has 15 residues. With 0 bases removed from V and 6 bases from J, the gap between germline ends came to 14 bases. CDR3 sequence: CASSLDNRIYDGYTF. CDR3 bases: TGTGCCAGCAGCTTAGATAACAGGATATACGATGGCTACACCTTC.

This clone has a single count. The rearrangement links TRBV30 to TRBJ2-2, with D hard to call. This CDR3 is 13 amino acids long. Trimming stripped 1 base from V and 0 bases from J, with 3 bases between. Germline loops: CDR1 GTSNPN, CDR2 SVGIG (reference sequence). CDR3 sequence reads: CAWSATNTGELFF. In nucleotides, the CDR3 is TGTGCCTGGAGTGCCACGAACACCGGGGAGCTGTTTTTT.